Shown below are 18 T cell receptor beta chains from a single sample sequenced in a study of blood T cell repertoires in COVID-19. Profiling relied on immunoSEQ multiplex PCR, and the TCRdb table lists in-frame clones only, not all of them. The top ten clones hold roughly 30% of a sample with under 120,000 clones, 80% to 90% of them seen once. Sequencing was performed on peripheral blood. The source of these receptors is a woman older than 75 with acute or convalescent COVID-19.

The rearrangement joins TRBV11-2 to TRBJ2-1; possibly TRBD1 for D (5 bases). The V end was cut by 5 bases, the J end by 3 bases, with 17 bases between. Per the germline V gene, CDR1 is SGHAT and CDR2 is FQNNGV. The CDR3 runs 16 residues. The CDR3 spells CASSHLRGSDYNEQFF. The CDR3 nucleotides read TGTGCCAGCAGCCATCTTAGGGGTTCGGACTACAATGAGCAGTTCTTC.

This sequence joins TRBV2 and TRBJ2-1; the match to TRBD1 covers 11 bases. The germline V gene has CDR1 SNHLY and CDR2 FYNNEI. The CDR3 has 16 residues. Trimming at V came to 7 bases and at J to 4 bases, leaving 9 bases not matched to a gene. This chain's CDR3 is CASKGDRGLSYNEQFF. The CDR3 DNA follows: TGTGCCAGCAAGGGGGACAGGGGGTTGTCTTACAATGAGCAGTTCTTC. Looking up the rest from reference TRBV2 and TRBJ2-1 gives the full variable domain: EPEVTQTPSHQVTQMGQEVILRCVPISNHLYFYWYRQILGQKVEFLVSFYNNEISEKSEIFDDQFSVERPDGSNFTLKIRSTKLEDSAMYFCASKGDRGLSYNEQFFGPGTRLTVL.

This clone was observed a few times. The chain employs TRBV5-1 and TRBJ2-5; 9 bases are a match to TRBD2. Trimming at V came to 1 base and at J to 3 bases, leaving 4 bases not matched to a gene. Germline loops: CDR1 SGHRS, CDR2 YFSETQ. This CDR3 has 15 amino acids. The CDR3 loop is CASSLSGLAKETQYF. In DNA, the CDR3 is TGCGCCAGCAGCTTGTCGGGACTAGCAAAAGAGACCCAGTACTTC.

The rearrangement uses TRBV9 and TRBJ2-3; 7 nucleotides line up with TRBD1. The V gene end was trimmed by 4 bases and the J gene end by 8 bases; junction bases not matched to a gene: 7. The CDR3 loop spans 13 amino acids. Germline V gene data show CDR1 as SGDLS and CDR2 as YYNGEE. The CDR3 DNA is TGTGCCAGCAGCCCATTCACAGGGGTTACGCAGTATTTT. It yields the protein CASSPFTGVTQYF.

The CDR3 DNA reads TGTGCCAGCAGCTTGGCAGGGACCTACGAGCAGTACTTC. The encoded protein is CASSLAGTYEQYF. The chain links TRBV5-4 to TRBJ2-7, with D possibly being TRBD1 (5 bases). CDR1 and CDR2 from the germline V gene are SGHNT and YYREEE (reference sequence). Trimming shortened V by 0 bases and J by 2 bases, and 6 bases separated the two germline ends. The CDR3 is made up of 13 amino acids. The variable domain in full, completed from reference TRBV5-4 and TRBJ2-7, reads ETGVTQSPTHLIKTRGQQVTLRCSSQSGHNTVSWYQQALGQGPQFIFQYYREEENGRGNFPPRFSGLQFPNYSSELNVNALELDDSALYLCASSLAGTYEQYFGPGTRLTVT.

The V and J genes are TRBV19 and TRBJ1-1, with D possibly being TRBD1 (5 bases). Germline lookup yields CDR1 LNHDA and CDR2 SQIVND (reference sequence). CDR3 length equals 15 residues. V lost 1 base to trimming and J lost 2 bases, with 11 bases between them. The CDR3 here is CASSIVYRSNTEAFF. CDR3 coding DNA: TGTGCCAGTAGTATAGTGTACAGGTCCAACACTGAAGCTTTCTTT.

The chain carries TRBV6-5 and TRBJ2-2; D might be TRBD2 (6 bases). Germline V gene sequence: CDR1 MNHEY, CDR2 SVGAGI. V gave up 6 bases and J gave up 2 bases, with 13 bases separating them. The length of the CDR3 is 15 residues. CDR3 nucleotide sequence: TGTGCCAGCAGACGACTAGAATTAAACACCGGGGAGCTGTTTTTT. The encoded protein is CASRRLELNTGELFF.

This chain connects TRBV5-1 to TRBJ2-7, with D tentatively TRBD1 (5 bases). Trimming cost V 4 bases and J 0 bases, with 17 bases left between them. The CDR3 totals 16 residues. Germline V gene data show CDR1 as SGHRS and CDR2 as YFSETQ. The CDR3 here is CASSGKDIMSSYEQYF. CDR3 DNA: TGCGCCAGCAGCGGGAAGGACATTATGAGCTCCTACGAGCAGTACTTC. Combining the CDR3 with reference TRBV5-1 and TRBJ2-7 gives the whole variable domain KAGVTQTPRYLIKTRGQQVTLSCSPISGHRSVSWYQQTPGQGLQFLFEYFSETQRNKGNFPGRFSGRQFSNSRSEMNVSTLELGDSALYLCASSGKDIMSSYEQYFGPGTRLTVT.

The chain recombines TRBV7-2 with TRBJ1-5, with D perhaps TRBD1 (6 bases). The ends were cut back, 5 bases at V and 2 bases at J, with 10 bases in the middle. The CDR3 covers 14 residues. Germline CDR1 reads SGHTA; CDR2 reads FQGNSA. DNA for the CDR3: TGTGCCAGCAGCACAGGGTCGGGCAATCAGCCCCAGCATTTT. It codes for CASSTGSGNQPQHF.

Only one count was recorded for this clone. The rearrangement links TRBV2 to TRBJ1-5, with 9 positions matching TRBD1. The trim removed 6 bases at V and 6 bases at J, leaving 9 bases unmatched. Germline values: CDR1 SNHLY, CDR2 FYNNEI. The CDR3 extends over 15 amino acids. CDR3 DNA: TGTGCCAGCAGATCCACAGGGGGCTTAGGTCAGCCCCAGCATTTT. This sequence encodes CASRSTGGLGQPQHF.

The V gene is TRBV5-1, the J gene TRBJ1-2; a weak D match, TRBD1 (6 bases). Germline loops: CDR1 SGHRS, CDR2 YFSETQ. V lost 0 bases, J lost 4 bases, and 13 bases lay in between. CDR3 length equals 15 residues. CDR3 sequence reads: CASSLGTGLGYGYTF. In nucleotides, the CDR3 is TGCGCCAGCAGCTTGGGCACAGGGTTGGGCTATGGCTACACCTTC.

The rearrangement links TRBV3-1 (or the pseudogene TRBV3-2) to TRBJ2-2, with 8 bases identical to TRBD2. Germline CDR1 reads LGHDT; CDR2 reads YNNKEL (reference sequence). After removal of 1 base from V and 7 bases from J, the junction contained 8 bases not matched to a gene. This CDR3 is built from 16 residues. The CDR3 loop is CASSQAVLAASGELFF. The CDR3 DNA sequence: TGTGCCAGCAGCCAAGCGGTACTAGCGGCTAGCGGGGAGCTGTTTTTT.

V usage is TRBV6-5 and J usage is TRBJ2-7, with a tentative D call TRBD1 (6 bases). The CDR3 contains 14 residues. CDR1 and CDR2 from the germline V gene are MNHEY and SVGAGI. V lost 1 base and J lost 5, with 12 bases in between. CDR3 loop: CASSYYSGANEQYF. The CDR3 coding sequence is TGTGCCAGCAGTTACTATTCAGGGGCGAACGAGCAGTACTTC.

Here the CDR3 reads CASSSILDTQYF. DNA for the CDR3: TGTGCCAGCAGTTCCATTTTAGATACGCAGTATTTT. V and J are TRBV27 and TRBJ2-3; D unresolved. The V and J ends lost 4 bases and 5 bases respectively, with 7 bases between them. Germline CDR1 and CDR2: MNHEY and SMNVEV (reference sequence). CDR3 length equals 12 residues.

The chain is built from TRBV19 and TRBJ2-3; 11 bases agree with TRBD2. This CDR3 is 18 amino acids long. Looked up from germline, CDR1 is LNHDA and CDR2 is SQIVND (reference sequence). V shed 6 bases, J shed 7 bases, and the junction held 18 bases outside the gene matches. DNA for the CDR3: TGTGCCAGTAGCAACCCTCGTCTCCTTAGCGGGGGGGCCAATACGCAGTATTTT. This translates into CASSNPRLLSGGANTQYF.

The chain is built from TRBV11-3 and TRBJ2-1, with 10 bases matching TRBD1. The CDR3 runs to 15 residues. Per germline, CDR1 SGHNT and CDR2 YENEEA. Trimming removed 1 base from V and 8 bases from J; junction bases left unmatched: 5. The CDR3 DNA is TGTGCCAGCAGCTTAGTCGGGGACAGGGGATATGAGCAGTTCTTC. This gives the protein CASSLVGDRGYEQFF.

V gene TRBV18 combines with J gene TRBJ1-2; TRBD1 is a possible D gene (5 bases). V was trimmed by 0 bases and J by 1 base, leaving 12 bases between them. Looked up from germline, CDR1 is KGHSH and CDR2 is LQKENI. The CDR3 is made up of 16 amino acids. CDR3 sequence reads: CASSPPRGGNNYGYTF. Here the CDR3 DNA reads TGTGCCAGCTCACCACCGAGGGGAGGCAATAACTATGGCTACACCTTC.

This clone occurred a few times. The genes are TRBV9 and TRBJ1-2; D might be TRBD1 (6 bases). Trimming cost V 0 bases and J 4 bases, with 13 bases left between them. CDR1 is SGDLS, CDR2 YYNGEE, per germline. The CDR3 is 15 amino acids. This CDR3 is CASSVEGDRGYGYTF. CDR3 DNA: TGTGCCAGCAGCGTAGAGGGGGACCGGGGCTATGGCTACACCTTC.